This T cell receptor (beta chain) was recorded in a study of blood T cell repertoires in COVID-19. Study at large: Collection of acute and convalescent COVID-19 samples took place in the United States, Italy and Spain. Sources were T cells, B-cell-depleted T cells, or PBMCs; the material itself was cDNA or gDNA.

The CDR3 is made up of 16 amino acids. Germline CDR1 is SGDLS and CDR2 is YYNGEE. The ends lost 3 bases at V and 2 bases at J; junction bases unmatched: 10. Per the original methods: Estimated nucleated cell counts came from reference gene primer amplification. Only in-frame clones appear in the TCRdb table, and some are missing; sequencing was by immunoSEQ multiplex PCR. That table supplies the V and J calls and clone size; D and trimming were determined from the DNA. Altogether 110,000 or so clones are present, around 85% being singletons, with the ten largest covering roughly 1.4%. The sequence derives from a man between 50 and 59 years old with acute or convalescent COVID-19. The V gene is TRBV9, the J gene TRBJ2-7; 8 bases match TRBD2. Sequencing was done on a sample of peripheral blood. CDR3 sequence (DNA): TGTGCCAGCAGCGCCGGGGGGGCCCCCGGAACCTACGAGCAGTACTTC. Residues: CASSAGGAPGTYEQYF.